This record concerns one TCR beta chain sequence. As yet, its antigen is unknown. Assay: immunoSEQ multiplex PCR; the TCRdb copy retains only in-frame clones and omits some. The sample has roughly 18,000 clones; about 80% are singletons. The data were obtained in a study of T cell responses to AZD1222 COVID-19 vaccine. Whole-study findings and limits: As reported, nearly half of all spike-specific TCRs target variant regions that are unmutated. Clonal diversity was possibly underestimated, and white British individuals and females predominated among donors.

The junction had 14 bases not matched to a gene; V was cut back by 5 bases and J by 5 bases. This CDR3 spans 18 amino acids. The V gene's germline CDR1 is MDHEN and CDR2 SYDVKM. This rearrangement joins TRBV28 to TRBJ2-1, with TRBD1 matching 11 bases. Material: peripheral blood, obtained 28 days after the second AZD1222 dose. This receptor was obtained from an adult who received the AZD1222 COVID-19 vaccine. CDR3 loop: CASSRTAFRDRGDNEQFF. CDR3 nucleotides: TGTGCCAGCAGTCGCACGGCCTTCCGGGACAGGGGGGACAATGAGCAGTTCTTC.